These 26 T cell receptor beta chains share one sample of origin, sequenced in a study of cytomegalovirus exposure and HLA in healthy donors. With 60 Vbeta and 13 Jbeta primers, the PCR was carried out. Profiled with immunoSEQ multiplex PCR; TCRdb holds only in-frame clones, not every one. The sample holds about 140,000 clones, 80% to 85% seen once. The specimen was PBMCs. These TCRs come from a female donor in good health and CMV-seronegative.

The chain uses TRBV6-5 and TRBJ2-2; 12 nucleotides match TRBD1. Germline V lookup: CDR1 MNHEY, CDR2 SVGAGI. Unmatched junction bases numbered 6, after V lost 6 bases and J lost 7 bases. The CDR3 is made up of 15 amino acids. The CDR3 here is CASSPGQGAIGELFF. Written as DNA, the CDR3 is TGTGCCAGCAGCCCGGGACAGGGGGCGATCGGGGAGCTGTTTTTT.

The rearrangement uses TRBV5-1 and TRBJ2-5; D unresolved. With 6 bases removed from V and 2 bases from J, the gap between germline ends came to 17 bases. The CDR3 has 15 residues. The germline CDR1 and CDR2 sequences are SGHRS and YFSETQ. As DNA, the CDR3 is TGCGCCAGCATAAAGGCGCCAGGCCTTCAAGAGACCCAGTACTTC. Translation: CASIKAPGLQETQYF.

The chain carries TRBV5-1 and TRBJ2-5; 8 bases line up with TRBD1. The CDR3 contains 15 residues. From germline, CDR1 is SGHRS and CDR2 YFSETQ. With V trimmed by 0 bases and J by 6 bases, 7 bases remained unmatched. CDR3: CASSLGGTGLQTQYF. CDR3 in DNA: TGCGCCAGCAGCTTGGGGGGGACAGGCCTTCAGACCCAGTACTTC.

Here the CDR3 reads CSVTGDHIYEQYF. The DNA of the CDR3 is TGCAGCGTTACAGGAGACCATATTTACGAGCAGTACTTC. V usage is TRBV29-1 and J usage is TRBJ2-7; the D gene is possibly TRBD1 (5 bases). Between the trimmed V and J ends, which lost 5 bases and 4 bases, there was a span of 15 bases. The germline V gene has CDR1 SQVTM and CDR2 ANQGSEA. This CDR3 contains 13 residues.

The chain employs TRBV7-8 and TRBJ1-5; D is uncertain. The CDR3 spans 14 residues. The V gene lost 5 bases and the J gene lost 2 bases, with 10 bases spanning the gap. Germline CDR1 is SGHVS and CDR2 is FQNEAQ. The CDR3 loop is CASSLLRGNQPQHF. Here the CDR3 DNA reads TGTGCCAGCAGCCTATTACGGGGCAATCAGCCCCAGCATTTT.

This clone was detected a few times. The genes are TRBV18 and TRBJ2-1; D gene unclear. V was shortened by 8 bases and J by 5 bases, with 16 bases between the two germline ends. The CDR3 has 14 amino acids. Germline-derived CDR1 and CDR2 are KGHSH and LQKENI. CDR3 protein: CASQRRGAHNEQFF. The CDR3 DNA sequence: TGTGCCAGCCAAAGGAGAGGAGCCCACAATGAGCAGTTCTTC.

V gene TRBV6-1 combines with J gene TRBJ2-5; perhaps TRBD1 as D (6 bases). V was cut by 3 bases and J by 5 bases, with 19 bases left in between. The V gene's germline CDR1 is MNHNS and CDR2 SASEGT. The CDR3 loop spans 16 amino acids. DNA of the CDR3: TGTGCCAGCAGTGAGACGGGACACCTAGGTCGGGAGACCCAGTACTTC. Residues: CASSETGHLGRETQYF.

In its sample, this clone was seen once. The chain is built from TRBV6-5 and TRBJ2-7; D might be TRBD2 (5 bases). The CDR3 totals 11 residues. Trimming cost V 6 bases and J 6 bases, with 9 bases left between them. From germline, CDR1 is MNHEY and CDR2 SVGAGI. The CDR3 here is CASSSSGEQYF. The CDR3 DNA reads TGTGCCAGCAGCTCGAGCGGCGAGCAGTACTTC.

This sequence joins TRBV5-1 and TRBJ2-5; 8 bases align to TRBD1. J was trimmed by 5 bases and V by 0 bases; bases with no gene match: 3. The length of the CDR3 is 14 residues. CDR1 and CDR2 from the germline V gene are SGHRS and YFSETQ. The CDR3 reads CASSLAGGRETQYF. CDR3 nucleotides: TGCGCCAGCAGCTTGGCAGGGGGCAGGGAGACCCAGTACTTC.

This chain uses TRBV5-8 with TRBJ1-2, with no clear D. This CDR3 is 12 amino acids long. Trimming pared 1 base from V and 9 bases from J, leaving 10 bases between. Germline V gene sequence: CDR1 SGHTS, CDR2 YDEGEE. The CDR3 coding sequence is TGTGCCAGCAGCTTGACGGTTGTTCGCTACACCTTC. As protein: CASSLTVVRYTF.

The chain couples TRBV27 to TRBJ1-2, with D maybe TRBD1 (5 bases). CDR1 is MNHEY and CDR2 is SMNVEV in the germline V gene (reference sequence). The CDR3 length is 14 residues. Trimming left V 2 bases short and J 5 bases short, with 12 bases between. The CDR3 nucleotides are TGTGCCAGCAGTTTAAGTGTCGGGGGTTATGGCTACACCTTC. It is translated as CASSLSVGGYGYTF.

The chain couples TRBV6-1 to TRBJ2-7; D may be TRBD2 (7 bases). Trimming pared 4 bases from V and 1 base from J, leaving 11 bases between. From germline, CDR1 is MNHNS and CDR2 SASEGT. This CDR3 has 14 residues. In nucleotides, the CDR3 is TGTGCCAGCAGTGGAGGGGGACTATCCTACGAGCAGTACTTC. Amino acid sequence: CASSGGGLSYEQYF.

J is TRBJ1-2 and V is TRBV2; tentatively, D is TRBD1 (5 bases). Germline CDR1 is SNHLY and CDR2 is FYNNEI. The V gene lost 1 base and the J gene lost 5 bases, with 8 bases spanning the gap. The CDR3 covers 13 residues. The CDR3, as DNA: TGTGCCAGCAGTGAAGGGGAGGGGTATGGCTACACCTTC. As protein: CASSEGEGYGYTF. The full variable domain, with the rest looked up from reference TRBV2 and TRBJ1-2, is EPEVTQTPSHQVTQMGQEVILRCVPISNHLYFYWYRQILGQKVEFLVSFYNNEISEKSEIFDDQFSVERPDGSNFTLKIRSTKLEDSAMYFCASSEGEGYGYTFGSGTRLTVV.

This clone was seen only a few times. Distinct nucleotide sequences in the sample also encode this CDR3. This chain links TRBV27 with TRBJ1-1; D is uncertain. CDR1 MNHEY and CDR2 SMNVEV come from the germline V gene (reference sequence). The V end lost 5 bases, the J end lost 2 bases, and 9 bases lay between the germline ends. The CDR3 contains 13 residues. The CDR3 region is CASSLGGNTEAFF. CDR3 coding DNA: TGTGCCAGCAGTCTCGGCGGAAACACTGAAGCTTTCTTT.

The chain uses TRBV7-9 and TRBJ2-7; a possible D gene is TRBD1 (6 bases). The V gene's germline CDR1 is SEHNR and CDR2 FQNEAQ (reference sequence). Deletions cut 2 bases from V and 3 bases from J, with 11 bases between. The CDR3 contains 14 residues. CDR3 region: CASSLSRTVYEQYF. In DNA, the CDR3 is TGTGCCAGCAGCTTAAGCAGGACAGTCTACGAGCAGTACTTC.

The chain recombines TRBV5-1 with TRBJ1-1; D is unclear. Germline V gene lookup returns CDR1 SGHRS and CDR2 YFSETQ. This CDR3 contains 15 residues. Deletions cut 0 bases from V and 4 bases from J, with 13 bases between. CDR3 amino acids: CASSLGPQTGTEAFF. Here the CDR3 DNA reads TGCGCCAGCAGCTTGGGGCCCCAAACGGGCACTGAAGCTTTCTTT.

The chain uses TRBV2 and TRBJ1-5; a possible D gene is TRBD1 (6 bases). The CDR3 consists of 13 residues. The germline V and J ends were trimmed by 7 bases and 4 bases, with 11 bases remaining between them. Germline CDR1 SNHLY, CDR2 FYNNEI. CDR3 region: CASTWTENQPQHF. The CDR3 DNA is TGTGCCAGCACCTGGACAGAGAATCAGCCCCAGCATTTT.

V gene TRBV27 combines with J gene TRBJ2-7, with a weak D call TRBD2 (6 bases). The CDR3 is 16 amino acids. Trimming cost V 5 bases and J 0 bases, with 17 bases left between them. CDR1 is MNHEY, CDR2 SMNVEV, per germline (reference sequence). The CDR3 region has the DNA TGTGCCAGCAGTCCCGTTGGAGCGGGTTACTCCTACGAGCAGTACTTC. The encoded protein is CASSPVGAGYSYEQYF.

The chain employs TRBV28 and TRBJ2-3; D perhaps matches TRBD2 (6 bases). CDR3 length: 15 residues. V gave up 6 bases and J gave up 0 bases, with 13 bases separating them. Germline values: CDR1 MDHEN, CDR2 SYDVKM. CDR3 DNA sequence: TGTGCCAGCAGGGGAGGCACGGCTAGCACAGATACGCAGTATTTT. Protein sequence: CASRGGTASTDTQYF.

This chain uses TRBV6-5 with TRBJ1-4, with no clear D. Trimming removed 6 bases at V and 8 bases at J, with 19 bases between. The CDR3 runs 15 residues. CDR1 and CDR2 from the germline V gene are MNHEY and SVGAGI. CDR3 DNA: TGTGCCAGCAGGAACGGGAGTCCCCTGGGAGAAAAACTGTTTTTT. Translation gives CASRNGSPLGEKLFF.

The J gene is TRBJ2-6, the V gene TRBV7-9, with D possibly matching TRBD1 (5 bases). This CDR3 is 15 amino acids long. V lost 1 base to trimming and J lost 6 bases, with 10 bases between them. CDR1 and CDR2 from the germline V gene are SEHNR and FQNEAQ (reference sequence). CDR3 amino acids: CASSLGGVEANVLTF. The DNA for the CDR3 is TGTGCCAGCAGCTTAGGGGGCGTCGAGGCCAACGTCCTGACTTTC. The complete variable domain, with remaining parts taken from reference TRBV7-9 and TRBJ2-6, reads DTGVSQNPRHKITKRGQNVTFRCDPISEHNRLYWYRQTLGQGPEFLTYFQNEAQLEKSRLLSDRFSAERPKGSFSTLEIQRTEQGDSAMYLCASSLGGVEANVLTFGAGSRLTVL.

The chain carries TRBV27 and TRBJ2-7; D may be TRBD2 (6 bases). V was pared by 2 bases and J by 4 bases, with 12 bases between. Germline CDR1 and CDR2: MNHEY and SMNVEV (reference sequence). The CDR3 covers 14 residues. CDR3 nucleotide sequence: TGTGCCAGCAGTTTAGGGGTGGGAGGTTACGAGCAGTACTTC. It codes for CASSLGVGGYEQYF.

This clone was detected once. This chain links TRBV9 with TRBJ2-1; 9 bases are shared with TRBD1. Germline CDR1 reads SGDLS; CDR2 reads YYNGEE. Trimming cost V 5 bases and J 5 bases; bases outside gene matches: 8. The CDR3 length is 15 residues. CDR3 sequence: CASRATGQGHNEQFF. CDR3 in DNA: TGTGCCAGCAGAGCTACGGGACAGGGCCACAATGAGCAGTTCTTC.

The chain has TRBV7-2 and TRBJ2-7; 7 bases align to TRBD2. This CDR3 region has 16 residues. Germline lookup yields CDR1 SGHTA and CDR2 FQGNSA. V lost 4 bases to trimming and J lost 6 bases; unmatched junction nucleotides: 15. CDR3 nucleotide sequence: TGTGCCAGCAGCTCCCGGGGGAGGGCCGGGGTGAGCGAGCAGTACTTC. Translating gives CASSSRGRAGVSEQYF.

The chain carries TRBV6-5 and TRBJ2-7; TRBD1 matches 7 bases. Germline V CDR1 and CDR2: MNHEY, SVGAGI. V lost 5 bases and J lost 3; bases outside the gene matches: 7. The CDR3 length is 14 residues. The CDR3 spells CASSLTGLIYEQYF. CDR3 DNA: TGTGCCAGCAGTCTGACAGGGCTGATCTACGAGCAGTACTTC.

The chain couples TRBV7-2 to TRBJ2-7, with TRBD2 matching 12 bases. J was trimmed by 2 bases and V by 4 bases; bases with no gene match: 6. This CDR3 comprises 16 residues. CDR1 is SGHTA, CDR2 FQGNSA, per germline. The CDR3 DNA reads TGTGCCAGCAGCTCCTCTAGCGGGAGGGTTCCCTACGAGCAGTACTTC. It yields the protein CASSSSSGRVPYEQYF.